The 25 T cell receptor beta chains below all came from one sample that was sequenced in a study of T cell responses to AZD1222 COVID-19 vaccine. Clones were read by immunoSEQ multiplex PCR, and TCRdb kept only the in-frame ones, dropping some. The table has around 58,000 clones, roughly 90% seen once; the top ten hold 13% to 15%. The sequences come from peripheral blood, collected 28 days after the second AZD1222 dose. The receptor set was obtained from an adult who received the AZD1222 COVID-19 vaccine.

The rearrangement joins TRBV27 to TRBJ1-2, with a weak D call TRBD1 (5 bases). The V end lost 5 bases, the J end lost 2 bases, and 15 bases lay between the germline ends. This CDR3 is 15 amino acids long. Germline V gives CDR1 MNHEY, CDR2 SMNVEV (reference sequence). CDR3 nucleotide sequence: TGTGCCAGCAGTGGGCGCTGGGCAGGGAACTATGGCTACACCTTC. It codes for CASSGRWAGNYGYTF.

The chain couples TRBV27 to TRBJ2-1; 10 bases agree with TRBD2. Germline V gene lookup returns CDR1 MNHEY and CDR2 SMNVEV (reference sequence). The CDR3 has 16 amino acids. V gave up 0 bases and J gave up 6 bases; unmatched junction bases: 5. CDR3 DNA sequence: TGTGCCAGCAGTTTATCCGGGACTAGCGCGGCCAATGAGCAGTTCTTC. Residues: CASSLSGTSAANEQFF.

The chain uses TRBV19 and TRBJ1-1; D uncertain. Trimming stripped 6 bases from V and 3 bases from J, with 8 bases between. The CDR3 consists of 12 residues. Germline V CDR1 and CDR2: LNHDA, SQIVND (reference sequence). CDR3 region: CASSGYYTEAFF. The CDR3 coding sequence is TGTGCCAGTAGCGGATACTACACTGAAGCTTTCTTT.

This clone was observed a single time. The junction and the germline gene differ at one end; a read error may be behind it. This chain joins TRBV7-6 and TRBJ2-1; possible D gene TRBD2, 5 bases. CDR1 SGHVS and CDR2 FNYEAQ come from the germline V gene. This CDR3 comprises 14 residues. CDR3 DNA sequence: TGTGCCAGCAGTTTAGGGAGAAGCGGCAATGAGCAGTTCTTC. It codes for CASSLGRSGNEQFF.

The V call is TRBV24-1, the J call TRBJ1-1; no clear D. The V gene lost 4 bases and the J gene lost 1 base, with 12 bases spanning the gap. Germline CDR1 KGHDR, CDR2 SFDVKD. The CDR3 has 15 amino acids. In DNA, the CDR3 is TGTGCCACCAGTGACCCAGGTGACCAGAACACTGAAGCTTTCTTT. Translated, it gives CATSDPGDQNTEAFF.

The V and J genes are TRBV7-9 and TRBJ2-5; TRBD1 aligns across 9 bases. The length of the CDR3 is 19 residues. Germline V gene sequence: CDR1 SEHNR, CDR2 FQNEAQ (reference sequence). J gave up 4 bases and V 5 bases, and 20 bases lay outside the gene matches. CDR3: CASSGTTYKPGQGRETQYF. The CDR3 region has the DNA TGTGCCAGCAGCGGGACAACTTATAAACCGGGACAGGGAAGAGAGACCCAGTACTTC.

This clone came up once. The rearrangement joins TRBV4-1 to TRBJ2-7; unclear D gene. Trimming cost V 1 base and J 3 bases, with 13 bases left between them. Germline V lookup: CDR1 MGHRA, CDR2 YSYEKL. The CDR3 runs 15 residues. The CDR3 DNA is TGCGCCAGCAGCCAAGGTGAAGGGTCGCACTACGAGCAGTACTTC. It translates to CASSQGEGSHYEQYF.

The rearrangement links TRBV2 to TRBJ1-2; 9 bases map to TRBD1. The germline V gene has CDR1 SNHLY and CDR2 FYNNEI. The J segment lost 5 bases and the V segment lost 5 bases, leaving 9 bases of the junction unmatched. This CDR3 spans 15 amino acids. Here the CDR3 reads CASSPGQGSRYGYTF. As DNA, the CDR3 is TGTGCCAGCAGTCCGGGACAGGGTTCTCGTTATGGCTACACCTTC.

The CDR3, as DNA: TGTGCCAGTAGTAGTCTGGCGGACCCCTCAGAGCAGTACTTC. Amino acids: CASSSLADPSEQYF. V usage is TRBV19 and J usage is TRBJ2-7; no reliable D call. The CDR3 runs 14 residues. V was clipped by 4 bases and J by 7 bases, with 17 bases between them. Germline loops: CDR1 LNHDA, CDR2 SQIVND (reference sequence).

The chain couples TRBV7-2 to TRBJ2-1; 8 bases line up with TRBD2. The CDR3 consists of 17 residues. Germline loops: CDR1 SGHTA, CDR2 FQGNSA. The V gene end was trimmed by 5 bases and the J gene end by 0 bases; junction bases not matched to a gene: 9. CDR3 region: CASSASSGLSSYNEQFF. In DNA form, the CDR3 reads TGTGCCAGCAGCGCCTCTAGCGGGCTGAGCTCCTACAATGAGCAGTTCTTC.

The J gene is TRBJ1-4, the V gene TRBV19; TRBD1 matches at 10 bases. CDR1 and CDR2 from the germline V gene are LNHDA and SQIVND (reference sequence). V lost 5 bases, J lost 2 bases, and 2 bases stayed unmatched. The CDR3 is made up of 15 amino acids. The CDR3 DNA reads TGTGCCAGTAGTGGGGACAGGGGTACTAATGAAAAACTGTTTTTT. This sequence encodes CASSGDRGTNEKLFF.

This clone was detected once. The genes are TRBV24-1 and TRBJ2-3, with D perhaps TRBD2 (5 bases). Germline loops: CDR1 KGHDR, CDR2 SFDVKD. V shed 4 bases and J shed 1 base, with 14 bases lying between them. The CDR3 has 16 amino acids. Here the CDR3 reads CATSEPSGSRTDTQYF. The DNA of the CDR3 is TGTGCCACCAGTGAACCCAGCGGCTCCCGCACAGATACGCAGTATTTT.

V is TRBV6-1 and J is TRBJ1-1; D ambiguous. Germline V gene data show CDR1 as MNHNS and CDR2 as SASEGT. The ends were cut back, 2 bases at V and 1 base at J, with 11 bases in the middle. The CDR3 has 15 residues. The CDR3 DNA reads TGTGCCAGCAGTGAATTCGCAGGCGAGAACACTGAAGCTTTCTTT. It specifies CASSEFAGENTEAFF.

The V gene is TRBV28, the J gene TRBJ1-4; weak D call: TRBD1 (6 bases). Germline V gives CDR1 MDHEN, CDR2 SYDVKM. This CDR3 is 14 amino acids long. V was cut by 4 bases and J by 7 bases, with 13 bases left in between. This CDR3 is CASSSPGVAEKLFF. CDR3 sequence (DNA): TGTGCCAGCAGTTCACCAGGGGTGGCTGAAAAACTGTTTTTT.

The V gene is TRBV9, the J gene TRBJ2-2; TRBD2 matches at 8 bases. The length of the CDR3 is 15 residues. CDR1 and CDR2 from the germline V gene are SGDLS and YYNGEE. V lost 4 bases to trimming and J lost 1 base; unmatched junction nucleotides: 3. The CDR3 sequence is CASSLSGMNTGELFF. The CDR3 DNA sequence: TGTGCCAGCAGCCTTAGCGGGATGAACACCGGGGAGCTGTTTTTT.

V usage is TRBV6-6 and J usage is TRBJ1-5; possible D gene TRBD1, 6 bases. V lost 6 bases to trimming and J lost 7 bases, with 19 bases between them. CDR1 and CDR2 from the germline V gene are MNHNY and SVGAGI (reference sequence). There are 15 residues in the CDR3. The CDR3: CASSRVQGEQQPQHF. DNA for the CDR3: TGTGCCAGCAGCCGTGTACAGGGTGAACAGCAGCCCCAGCATTTT.

The gene calls are TRBV14 and TRBJ1-2; D call uncertain. Germline CDR1 and CDR2: SGHDN and FVKESK. The V end was cut by 0 bases, the J end by 5 bases, with 4 bases between. This CDR3 has 12 amino acids. The CDR3 DNA is TGTGCCAGCAGCCAAGATCGATATGGCTACACCTTC. It encodes CASSQDRYGYTF.

V usage is TRBV19 and J usage is TRBJ2-7; a weak D match, TRBD2 (5 bases). CDR1 is LNHDA and CDR2 is SQIVND in the germline V gene (reference sequence). Trimming stripped 4 bases from V and 3 bases from J, with 13 bases between. The CDR3 runs 14 residues. The CDR3 spells CASSSGGSSYEQYF. The DNA for the CDR3 is TGTGCCAGTAGTAGTGGCGGGTCAAGCTACGAGCAGTACTTC. Based on the CDR3 plus reference TRBV19 and TRBJ2-7, the full variable domain is DGGITQSPKYLFRKEGQNVTLSCEQNLNHDAMYWYRQDPGQGLRLIYYSQIVNDFQKGDIAEGYSVSREKKESFPLTVTSAQKNPTAFYLCASSSGGSSYEQYFGPGTRLTVT.

The rearrangement uses TRBV19 and TRBJ2-2; tentatively, D is TRBD1 (6 bases). Trimming removed 1 base from V and 2 bases from J, with 8 bases in between. Germline V lookup: CDR1 LNHDA, CDR2 SQIVND (reference sequence). The CDR3 loop spans 15 amino acids. The DNA of the CDR3 is TGTGCCAGTAGTATAGGACAGGTTAACACCGGGGAGCTGTTTTTT. Translating gives CASSIGQVNTGELFF. Full variable domain (rest looked up from reference TRBV19 and TRBJ2-2): DGGITQSPKYLFRKEGQNVTLSCEQNLNHDAMYWYRQDPGQGLRLIYYSQIVNDFQKGDIAEGYSVSREKKESFPLTVTSAQKNPTAFYLCASSIGQVNTGELFFGEGSRLTVL.

This clone has a single count. The chain is built from TRBV4-2 and TRBJ1-2, with no clear D. The germline gives CDR1 LGHNA, CDR2 YNFKEQ. This CDR3 has 15 residues. V shed 0 bases and J shed 7 bases, with 15 bases lying between them. The CDR3 sequence is CASSQDPSNVSGYTF. CDR3 nucleotide sequence: TGTGCCAGCAGCCAAGATCCCTCGAATGTGAGTGGCTACACCTTC.

J is TRBJ2-7 and V is TRBV24-1; TRBD1 might be the D (6 bases). Trimming left V 0 bases short and J 2 bases short, with 13 bases between. CDR1 and CDR2 from the germline V gene are KGHDR and SFDVKD. This CDR3 region has 16 residues. CDR3 in DNA: TGTGCCACCAGTGATTTGTGTGAGGGACAAACCTACGAGCAGTACTTC. Translated, it gives CATSDLCEGQTYEQYF.

This chain connects TRBV4-2 to TRBJ1-2, with D perhaps matching TRBD1 (6 bases). The CDR3 length is 13 residues. Trimming shortened V by 1 base and J by 3 bases, and 6 bases separated the two germline ends. The germline gives CDR1 LGHNA, CDR2 YNFKEQ. This CDR3 reads CASSQGQDYGYTF. CDR3 sequence (DNA): TGTGCCAGCAGCCAAGGACAGGACTATGGCTACACCTTC.

V usage is TRBV6-5 and J usage is TRBJ2-7; TRBD2 matches at 12 bases. The germline V gene has CDR1 MNHEY and CDR2 SVGAGI. CDR3 length equals 15 residues. Trimming at V came to 5 bases and at J to 2 bases, leaving 4 bases not matched to a gene. This CDR3 is CASSLWTSGAYEQYF. The CDR3 bases are TGTGCCAGCAGTCTTTGGACTAGCGGGGCCTACGAGCAGTACTTC.

This chain links TRBV18 with TRBJ1-6; D is undetermined. The CDR3 has 16 amino acids. Trimming took 3 bases from V and 0 from J, leaving 9 bases between them. From germline, CDR1 is KGHSH and CDR2 LQKENI. For the CDR3, the DNA is TGTGCCAGCTCACCTTACGGAAGCTCCTATAATTCACCCCTCCACTTT. It codes for CASSPYGSSYNSPLHF.

The chain recombines TRBV5-1 with TRBJ2-5; 8 nucleotides align to TRBD1. The CDR3 is 16 amino acids. V shed 0 bases and J 2 bases; nucleotides not matched to a gene: 6. Germline values: CDR1 SGHRS, CDR2 YFSETQ. Here the CDR3 DNA reads TGCGCCAGCAGCTTGGCGGTGGGGACAGGACAAGAGACCCAGTACTTC. It specifies CASSLAVGTGQETQYF.